A single sample gave rise to the 29 T cell receptor beta chains below, sequenced in a study of blood T cells in healthy people across ages. PCR was performed a second time for 7 to 11 cycles using a sample-barcoded 5' primer and a J-beta primer mix. TCRdb itself ran the 5' RACE reads through MiXCR, one entry per CDR3 protein. The data show about 970,000 distinct CDR3 sequences, 51% seen once. The sequencing sample was made of blood. These TCRs come from a woman aged 55-69 years in good health.

The chain links TRBV5-4 to TRBJ2-7; perhaps D is TRBD1 or TRBD2 (5 bases each). Germline loops: CDR1 SGHNT, CDR2 YYREEE (reference sequence). Trimming shortened V by 7 bases and J by 1 base, and 12 bases separated the two germline ends. The CDR3 consists of 13 residues. The CDR3 protein is CASQRGASYEQYF. CDR3 coding DNA: TGTGCCAGCCAGAGAGGGGCTTCCTACGAGCAGTACTTC. The variable domain in full, completed from reference TRBV5-4 and TRBJ2-7, reads ETGVTQSPTHLIKTRGQQVTLRCSSQSGHNTVSWYQQALGQGPQFIFQYYREEENGRGNFPPRFSGLQFPNYSSELNVNALELDDSALYLCASQRGASYEQYFGPGTRLTVT.

The V gene is TRBV6-1, the J gene TRBJ1-2; D unclear. Germline CDR1 is MNHNS and CDR2 is SASEGT. This CDR3 contains 12 residues. V shed 6 bases and J shed 5 bases, with 10 bases lying between them. The CDR3 nucleotides read TGTGCCAGCAGAGAATTTATTTATGGCTACACCTTC. Protein: CASREFIYGYTF.

The chain uses TRBV16 and TRBJ1-5; D call uncertain. Germline V CDR1 and CDR2: KGHSY, FQNENV. Trimming stripped 4 bases from V and 8 bases from J, with 12 bases between. There are 13 residues in the CDR3. CDR3 nucleotides: TGTGCCAGCAGCCCCCAGGAAAATAAGCCCCAGCATTTT. This translates into CASSPQENKPQHF.

For this clonotype: A much more abundant neighbour one base away suggests this may be a read error. This chain links TRBV9 with TRBJ2-6, with a weak D call TRBD1 (5 bases). CDR1 and CDR2 from the germline V gene are SGDLS and YYNGEE. This CDR3 has 16 residues. The CDR3 here is CASLPGIGSGASVLTF. The CDR3 DNA is TGTGCCAGCCTCCCAGGAATCGGCTCTGGGGCCAGCGTCCTGACTTTC. Together with reference TRBV9 and TRBJ2-6, the CDR3 gives the full variable domain: DSGVTQTPKHLITATGQRVTLRCSPRSGDLSVYWYQQSLDQGLQFLIQYYNGEERAKGNILERFSAQQFPDLHSELNLSSLELGDSALYFCASLPGIGSGASVLTFGAGSRLTVL.

V usage is TRBV4-1 and J usage is TRBJ1-1; weak D call: TRBD1 (5 bases). CDR1 and CDR2 from the germline V gene are MGHRA and YSYEKL. V lost 4 bases, J lost 3 bases, and 12 bases lay in between. This CDR3 has 14 amino acids. As DNA, the CDR3 is TGCGCCAGCAGCCGAGCCGGGGGAGACACTGAAGCTTTCTTT. This codes for CASSRAGGDTEAFF.

This clonotype was seen ten or more times. This chain uses TRBV4-3 with TRBJ2-3, with TRBD2 identical over 8 bases. Trimming removed 1 base from V and 3 bases from J; junction bases left unmatched: 9. Germline CDR1 is LGHNA and CDR2 is YSLEER. The CDR3 runs 17 residues. The CDR3 sequence: CASSQGEGTRATDTQYF. The CDR3 bases are TGCGCCAGCAGCCAAGGGGAGGGGACTAGAGCGACAGATACGCAGTATTTT.

The V call is TRBV20-1, the J call TRBJ2-7; D not resolved. V was trimmed by 3 bases and J by 2 bases, leaving 14 bases between them. CDR1 DFQATT and CDR2 SNEGSKA come from the germline V gene (reference sequence). CDR3 length: 14 residues. The CDR3 loop is CSARPPSTTYEQYF. In DNA, the CDR3 is TGCAGTGCTAGGCCTCCTAGTACCACCTACGAGCAGTACTTC.

This clonotype was observed a handful of times. The rearrangement joins TRBV3-1 to TRBJ2-5, with 12 bases aligning to TRBD2. V was pared by 6 bases and J by 5 bases, with 7 bases of the junction left unmatched. The CDR3 has 15 amino acids. Germline V CDR1 and CDR2: LGHDT, YNNKEL (reference sequence). The CDR3 DNA is TGTGCCAGCAGGGTCACTAGCGGGAGGTTTGAGACCCAGTACTTC. Amino acid sequence: CASRVTSGRFETQYF.

The CDR3 is CASSVGGNQNIQYF. CDR3 bases: TGTGCCAGCAGTGTGGGGGGGAACCAAAACATTCAGTACTTC. J is TRBJ2-4 and V is TRBV6-5; 7 nucleotides match TRBD2. The CDR3 sequence is 14 residues long. Germline CDR1 MNHEY, CDR2 SVGAGI. After removal of 5 bases from V and 5 bases from J, the junction contained 6 bases not matched to a gene.

V is TRBV28 and J is TRBJ2-3; TRBD2 matches 7 bases. V was clipped by 6 bases and J by 4 bases; unmatched bases: 7. CDR3 length equals 14 residues. Germline V gives CDR1 MDHEN, CDR2 SYDVKM. CDR3 residues: CASRLGRNADTQYF. CDR3 bases: TGTGCCAGCAGGCTCGGGAGGAACGCAGATACGCAGTATTTT.

The chain combines TRBV29-1 with TRBJ1-2, with no clear D. This CDR3 has 12 residues. Looked up from germline, CDR1 is SQVTM and CDR2 is ANQGSEA. V was trimmed by 5 bases and J by 0 bases, leaving 7 bases between them. DNA for the CDR3: TGCAGCGTTTACTGGACTAACTATGGCTACACCTTC. Its translation is CSVYWTNYGYTF.

The V and J genes are TRBV5-1 and TRBJ1-5; weak D call: TRBD1 (6 bases). Germline-derived CDR1 and CDR2 are SGHRS and YFSETQ. Trimming removed 7 bases at V and 3 bases at J, with 11 bases between. The CDR3 spans 13 residues. Here the CDR3 reads CASLGTTNQPQHF. CDR3 coding DNA: TGCGCCAGCCTCGGGACAACCAATCAGCCCCAGCATTTT.

This clonotype was detected a few times. V is TRBV29-1 and J is TRBJ2-7, with D perhaps matching TRBD2 (5 bases). V lost 1 base and J 5 bases, leaving 12 bases between the germline ends. Germline CDR1 and CDR2: SQVTM and ANQGSEA. This CDR3 comprises 13 residues. The CDR3 DNA is TGCAGCGTTGAAGGGGGAGAGGGAGACGAGCAGTACTTC. It translates to CSVEGGEGDEQYF.

The J gene is TRBJ2-1, the V gene TRBV5-1; 8 positions match TRBD2. V shed 0 bases and J 9 bases; nucleotides not matched to a gene: 2. The CDR3 sequence is 13 residues long. Per the germline V gene, CDR1 is SGHRS and CDR2 is YFSETQ. CDR3: CASSLVTSGEQFF. CDR3 bases: TGCGCCAGCAGCTTGGTCACTAGCGGTGAGCAGTTCTTC.

The rearrangement uses TRBV7-6 and TRBJ2-3; 8 bases map to TRBD2. Germline V gene sequence: CDR1 SGHVS, CDR2 FNYEAQ. This CDR3 region has 19 residues. V shed 4 bases and J 0 bases; nucleotides not matched to a gene: 15. The CDR3 spells CASSSVSGITYSSTDTQYF. The CDR3 nucleotides read TGTGCCAGCAGCTCCGTTAGCGGGATTACATACTCTAGCACAGATACGCAGTATTTT.

This clonotype was detected only a few times. V usage is TRBV20-1 and J usage is TRBJ2-5, with 14 bases fitting TRBD2. The CDR3 sequence is 20 residues long. Germline V lookup: CDR1 DFQATT, CDR2 SNEGSKA (reference sequence). V was pared by 3 bases and J by 5 bases, with 20 bases of the junction left unmatched. The CDR3 DNA reads TGCAGTGCTAGCTTTTACAGACTAGCGGGAGGGCCGAGTTCGCACGAGACCCAGTACTTC. Its protein product is CSASFYRLAGGPSSHETQYF.

There are a few counts of this clonotype. This sequence joins TRBV27 and TRBJ2-5; 12 nucleotides line up with TRBD2. From germline, CDR1 is MNHEY and CDR2 SMNVEV (reference sequence). Unmatched junction bases numbered 16, after V lost 8 bases and J lost 0 bases. The CDR3 contains 19 residues. CDR3 DNA: TGTGCCAGCGCATCCTCCCTAGCGGGGGGGGGAACCTACCAAGAGACCCAGTACTTC. It encodes CASASSLAGGGTYQETQYF.

The V call is TRBV4-2, the J call TRBJ2-7, with TRBD2 as a possible D gene (6 bases). Trimming left V 5 bases short and J 1 base short, with 12 bases between. The CDR3 consists of 14 residues. Germline CDR1 is LGHNA and CDR2 is YNFKEQ. The CDR3 spells CASSGGSGSYEQYF. The CDR3, as DNA: TGTGCCAGCAGCGGGGGTAGCGGTTCCTACGAGCAGTACTTC.

In its sample, this clonotype was seen a few times. V and J are TRBV10-3 and TRBJ1-2, with D maybe TRBD1 (5 bases). The V gene lost 3 bases and the J gene lost 6 bases, with 14 bases spanning the gap. This CDR3 contains 14 residues. CDR1 and CDR2 (germline): ENHRY, SYGVKD. CDR3 nucleotide sequence: TGTGCCATCAGTGAATTGGGCGACAGAGATGGCTACACCTTC. Translating it yields CAISELGDRDGYTF.

This rearrangement joins TRBV7-3 to TRBJ2-3, with 8 bases lining up with TRBD2. There are 14 residues in the CDR3. The V gene end was trimmed by 6 bases and the J gene end by 4 bases; junction bases not matched to a gene: 6. Per germline, CDR1 SGHTA and CDR2 FQGTGA. CDR3 sequence: CASSSGTRADTQYF. In DNA form, the CDR3 reads TGTGCCAGCAGTTCCGGGACTAGGGCAGATACGCAGTATTTT.

The J gene is TRBJ2-1, the V gene TRBV28; 12 bases agree with TRBD2. CDR1 and CDR2 from the germline V gene are MDHEN and SYDVKM. V gave up 5 bases and J gave up 9 bases; unmatched junction bases: 11. This CDR3 comprises 16 residues. The DNA for the CDR3 is TGTGCCAGCAGTCCGTCCCTAGCGGGAGGGCCCGGTGAGCAGTTCTTC. Protein: CASSPSLAGGPGEQFF.

The sample holds a few counts of this clonotype. The genes are TRBV2 and TRBJ2-3; 9 nucleotides agree with TRBD2. Trimming took 7 bases from V and 8 from J; bases not matched to a gene: 10. The CDR3 runs 14 residues. The V gene's germline CDR1 is SNHLY and CDR2 FYNNEI. The DNA of the CDR3 is TGTGCCAGCACGACCGGTAGCGGGAGATCTACGCAGTATTTT. This sequence encodes CASTTGSGRSTQYF.

The V and J genes are TRBV27 and TRBJ2-1; D call uncertain. Trimming removed 0 bases from V and 3 bases from J, with 9 bases in between. The CDR3 is 15 amino acids. Germline V lookup: CDR1 MNHEY, CDR2 SMNVEV (reference sequence). The CDR3 is CASSLSRINYNEQFF. The DNA for the CDR3 is TGTGCCAGCAGTTTATCGAGAATTAACTACAATGAGCAGTTCTTC.

This clonotype was detected only a few times. The V and J genes are TRBV7-9 and TRBJ2-5, with 8 bases fitting TRBD2. Germline CDR1 is SEHNR and CDR2 is FQNEAQ (reference sequence). Unmatched junction bases numbered 8, after V lost 4 bases and J lost 1 base. The CDR3 consists of 16 residues. The CDR3: CASSSLGTRGQETQYF. CDR3 in DNA: TGTGCCAGCAGCTCCCTCGGGACTAGAGGCCAAGAGACCCAGTACTTC.

This chain links TRBV18 with TRBJ2-7; 8 bases align to TRBD2. Germline lookup yields CDR1 KGHSH and CDR2 LQKENI. V shed 3 bases, J shed 6 bases, and the junction held 7 bases outside the gene matches. There are 14 residues in the CDR3. As DNA, the CDR3 is TGTGCCAGCTCACCGAGGGGACTAGTGGGCGAGCAGTACTTC. Translating it yields CASSPRGLVGEQYF.

There are a few counts of this clonotype. The chain is built from TRBV7-9 and TRBJ2-6, with D possibly matching TRBD2 (5 bases). Germline V gene data show CDR1 as SEHNR and CDR2 as FQNEAQ (reference sequence). The CDR3 has 20 residues. V gave up 10 bases and J gave up 3 bases, with 31 bases separating them. The DNA for the CDR3 is TGTGCCAATGTAATGGTCCCTGAATCTTCGGGATTAGATGGGGCCAACGTCCTGACTTTC. Translation: CANVMVPESSGLDGANVLTF.

V usage is TRBV2 and J usage is TRBJ2-3; tentatively, D is TRBD1 or TRBD2 (5 bases each). This CDR3 region has 13 residues. Trimming took 5 bases from V and 11 from J, leaving 17 bases between them. Per the germline V gene, CDR1 is SNHLY and CDR2 is FYNNEI. The CDR3 loop reads CASSPNAQRGQYF. DNA for the CDR3: TGTGCCAGCAGTCCTAACGCCCAGAGGGGGCAGTATTTT.

In this sample, this clonotype turned up a few times. The chain has TRBV20-1 and TRBJ2-1, with 12 nucleotides matching TRBD2. This CDR3 comprises 15 residues. Germline V gene lookup returns CDR1 DFQATT and CDR2 SNEGSKA (reference sequence). V dropped 2 bases and J dropped 5; count of bases not matched to a gene: 4. The CDR3 reads CSARRLAGVDNEQFF. For the CDR3, the DNA is TGCAGTGCTAGAAGACTAGCGGGAGTTGACAATGAGCAGTTCTTC.

The chain employs TRBV12-3 or TRBV12-4 and TRBJ1-1; a weak D match, TRBD1 (6 bases). The germline V and J ends were trimmed by 7 bases and 0 bases, with 12 bases remaining between them. This CDR3 spans 14 amino acids. The CDR3 bases are TGTGCCAGCACCATGGACAGAGTGAACACTGAAGCTTTCTTT. The encoded protein is CASTMDRVNTEAFF.